This TCR beta chain is from a study of CD8+ T cells in alopecia areata. Study at large: Tofacitinib administration to treated patients was oral, at 5 to 10 mg twice daily. Findings and limits, study-wide: Higher clonality and more expanded CD8+ clones appeared in lesional than normal scalp.

RNA was isolated and reverse transcribed to cDNA, the sequencing template. TCRdb's copy holds only in-frame clones and misses some; the assay was immunoSEQ multiplex PCR. The sample lists some 240,000 clones, 50% to 60% occurring once. As for this clone: Its cognate antigen is unknown.

Both peripheral blood and punch biopsies of lesional scalp skin were obtained from patients who had alopecia areata. Trimming cost V 7 bases and J 2 bases; bases outside gene matches: 8. CDR3 length: 15 amino acids. The germline V gene encodes CDR1 MNHNY and CDR2 SVGAGI (reference sequence). This sample comprised CD4+ T cells sorted from blood, obtained at week 0. This receptor was identified in a human donor with alopecia areata. The rearrangement links TRBV6-6 to TRBJ1-2; 9 bases agree with TRBD1. The DNA of the CDR3 is TGTGCCAGCACCTCGGGACAGGGAGCGAACTATGGCTACACCTTC. Its translation is CASTSGQGANYGYTF.